This T cell receptor (beta chain) was identified in a study of T cells in women clearing cervical HPV infection. As for the study in general: Cases: HPV16-related CIN3 or worse on histology, a couple of invasive cancers. Controls were women whose single incident HPV16 infection cleared within 12 months without precancer or cancer.

Remarks on this clone: The antigen is undetermined. The read ends 3 residues before the CDR3 terminus; that terminus is restored from the germline J gene.

Genomic DNA, averaging roughly 1,200 ng per sample, yielded TCR beta CDR3 via immunoSEQ. Profiling relied on immunoSEQ multiplex PCR, and the TCRdb table lists in-frame clones only, not all of them. Its listing shows 40,000 to 60,000 clones. This CDR3 is 12 amino acids long. In germline, CDR1 is SNHLY, CDR2 FYNNEI. Findings and caveats of the study: Richness differences could reflect unmeasured T-cell content per sample.

The chain is built from TRBV2 and TRBJ1-2; no definite D call. Input material: blood buffy coat. The receptor was isolated from a woman aged 18 to 75 with a cervical HPV16 infection that either progressed to CIN3+ or cleared (not recorded which). The CDR3 loop is CASSENSYDYTF. The CDR3 DNA, read in part, is TGTGCCAGCAGTGAAAACTCCTACGAC.